The rows below give T cell receptor beta chains drawn from one sample of a study of blood T cell repertoires in COVID-19. Produced via immunoSEQ multiplex PCR; TCRdb's table is partial and in-frame only. The sample shows around 240,000 clones, 75% to 90% of them seen only once. Sequenced input: PBMCs or T cells enriched from blood (not recorded which). The receptors were sampled from a man in his fifties who had been exposed to COVID-19. CDR3s include the opening cysteine and the closing phenylalanine or tryptophan. The D gene is left open where the match is weak. Clone size is not always given. Where it is, it says once, few, many or a class for expanded clones.

>TRBV18|TRBJ2-1|NA|NA
CASSPDRNNEQFF
TGTGCCAGCTCCCCCGACAGGAACAATGAGCAGTTCTTC
>TRBV2|TRBJ2-3|many|NA
CASRLAPDTQYF
TGTGCCAGCAGGTTAGCTCCAGATACGCAGTATTTT
>TRBV3-1/TRBV3-2|TRBJ2-3|NA|TRBD1
CASSPLTGGRDTQYF
TGTGCCAGCAGCCCTCTGACAGGGGGACGAGATACGCAGTATTTT
>TRBV5-4|TRBJ2-6|NA|TRBD1
CASSPGQSSGANVLTF
TGTGCCAGCAGCCCGGGACAGTCCTCTGGGGCCAACGTCCTGACTTTC
>TRBV7-9|TRBJ1-2|NA|TRBD1
CASSLSSQGVTYGYTF
TGTGCCAGCAGCTTATCGTCCCAGGGGGTGACCTATGGCTACACCTTC
>TRBV28|TRBJ1-4|NA|TRBD1
CASSRGDRANEKLFF
TGTGCCAGCAGCCGGGGGGACAGGGCTAATGAAAAACTGTTTTTT
>TRBV5-5|TRBJ1-5|few|NA
CASSPRAFNQPQHF
TGTGCCAGCAGCCCCCGCGCTTTCAATCAGCCCCAGCATTTT
>TRBV29-1|TRBJ2-1|NA|NA
CSVGVRNSYNEQFF
TGCAGCGTTGGAGTGAGGAACTCCTACAATGAGCAGTTCTTC
>TRBV7-3|TRBJ2-5|NA|TRBD2
CASSPIAGETQYF
TGTGCCAGCAGCCCCATAGCGGGAGAGACCCAGTACTTC
>TRBV5-1|TRBJ1-1|NA|NA
CASREIMNTEAFF
TGCGCCAGCCGGGAAATAATGAACACTGAAGCTTTCTTT
>TRBV21-1|TRBJ1-1|NA|NA
CASTSPRVLGTEAFF
TGTGCCAGCACCTCTCCCAGGGTCCTGGGCACTGAAGCTTTCTTT
>TRBV5-4|TRBJ2-7|NA|TRBD2
CASSLRGGGPHEQYF
TGTGCCAGCAGCTTGCGGGGCGGGGGGCCCCACGAGCAGTACTTC
>TRBV27|TRBJ1-1|NA|NA
CASRAGENTEAFF
TGTGCCAGCAGGGCAGGGGAAAACACTGAAGCTTTCTTT
>TRBV14|TRBJ2-2|NA|NA
CASSQVWGAGELFF
TGTGCCAGCAGCCAAGTATGGGGAGCCGGGGAGCTGTTTTTT